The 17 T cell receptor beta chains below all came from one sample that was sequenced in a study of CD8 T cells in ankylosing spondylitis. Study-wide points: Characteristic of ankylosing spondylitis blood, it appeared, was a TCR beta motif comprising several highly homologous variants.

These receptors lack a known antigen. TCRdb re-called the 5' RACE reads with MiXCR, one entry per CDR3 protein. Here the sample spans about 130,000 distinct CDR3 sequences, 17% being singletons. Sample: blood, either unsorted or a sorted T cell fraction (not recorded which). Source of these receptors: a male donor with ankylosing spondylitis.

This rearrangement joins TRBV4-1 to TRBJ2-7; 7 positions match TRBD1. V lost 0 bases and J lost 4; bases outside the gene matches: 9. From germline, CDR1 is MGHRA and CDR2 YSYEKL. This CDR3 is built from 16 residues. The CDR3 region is CASSQEWGYRGYEQYF. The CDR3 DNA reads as TGCGCCAGCAGCCAAGAGTGGGGGTACAGGGGATACGAGCAGTACTTC.

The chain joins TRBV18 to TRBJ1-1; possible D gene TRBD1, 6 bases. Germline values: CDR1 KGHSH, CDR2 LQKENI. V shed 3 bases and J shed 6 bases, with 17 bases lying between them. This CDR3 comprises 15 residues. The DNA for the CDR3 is TGTGCCAGCTCACCGGCCGGGGGCGGATCGGCTGAAGCTTTCTTT. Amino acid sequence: CASSPAGGGSAEAFF.

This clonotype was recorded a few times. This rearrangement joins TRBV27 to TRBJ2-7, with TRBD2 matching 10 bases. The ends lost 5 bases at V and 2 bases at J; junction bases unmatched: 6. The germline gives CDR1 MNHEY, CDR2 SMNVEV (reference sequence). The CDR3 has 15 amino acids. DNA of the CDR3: TGTGCCAGCAGTCTCCGACTAGCGGGCACCTACGAGCAGTACTTC. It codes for CASSLRLAGTYEQYF.

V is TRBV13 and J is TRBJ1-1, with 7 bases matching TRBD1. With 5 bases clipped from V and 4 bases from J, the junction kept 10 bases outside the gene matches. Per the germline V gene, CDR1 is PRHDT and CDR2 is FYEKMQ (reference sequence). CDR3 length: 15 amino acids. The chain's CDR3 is CASSQDREVGTEAFF. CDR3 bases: TGTGCCAGCAGCCAAGACAGGGAGGTCGGCACTGAAGCTTTCTTT. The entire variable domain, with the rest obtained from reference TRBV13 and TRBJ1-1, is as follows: AAGVIQSPRHLIKEKRETATLKCYPIPRHDTVYWYQQGPGQDPQFLISFYEKMQSDKGSIPDRFSAQQFSDYHSELNMSSLELGDSALYFCASSQDREVGTEAFFGQGTRLTVV.

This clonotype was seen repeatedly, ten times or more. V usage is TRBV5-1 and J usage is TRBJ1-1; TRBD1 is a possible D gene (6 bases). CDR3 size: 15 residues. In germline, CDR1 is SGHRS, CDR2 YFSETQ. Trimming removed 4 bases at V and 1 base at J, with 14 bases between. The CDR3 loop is CASSPWSGANTEAFF. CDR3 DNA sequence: TGCGCCAGCAGCCCCTGGTCGGGGGCGAACACTGAAGCTTTCTTT.

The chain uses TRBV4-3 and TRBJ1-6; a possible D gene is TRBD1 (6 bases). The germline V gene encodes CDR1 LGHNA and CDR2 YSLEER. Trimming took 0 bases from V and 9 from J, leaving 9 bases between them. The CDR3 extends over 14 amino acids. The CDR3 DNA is TGCGCCAGCAGCCAAGAAGGGGGTGGTTCACCCCTCCACTTT. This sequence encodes CASSQEGGGSPLHF.

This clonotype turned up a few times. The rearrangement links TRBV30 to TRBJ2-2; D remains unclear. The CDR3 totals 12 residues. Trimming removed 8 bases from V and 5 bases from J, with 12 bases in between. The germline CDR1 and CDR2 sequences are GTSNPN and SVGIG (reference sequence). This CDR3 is CANDLRTGELFF. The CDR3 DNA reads TGTGCCAACGACCTCCGTACCGGGGAGCTGTTTTTT. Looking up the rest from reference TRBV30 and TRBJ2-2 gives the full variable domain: SQTIHQWPATLVQPVGSPLSLECTVEGTSNPNLYWYRQAAGRGLQLLFYSVGIGQISSEVPQNLSASRPQDRQFILSSKKLLLSDSGFYLCANDLRTGELFFGEGSRLTVL.

The CDR3 here is CASRAPGNLYAELFF. In nucleotides, the CDR3 is TGTGCCAGCAGGGCGCCGGGAAACCTTTACGCCGAGCTGTTTTTT. This rearrangement joins TRBV12-3 or TRBV12-4 to TRBJ2-2; possible D gene TRBD2, 5 bases. The CDR3 has 15 amino acids. Trimming left V 6 bases short and J 11 bases short, with 22 bases between.

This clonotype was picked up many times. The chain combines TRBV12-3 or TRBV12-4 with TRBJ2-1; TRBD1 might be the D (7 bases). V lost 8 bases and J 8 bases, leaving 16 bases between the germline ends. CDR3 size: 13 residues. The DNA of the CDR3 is TGTGCCAGCCAGGTCAGGGGGGTCGATGAGCAGTTCTTC. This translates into CASQVRGVDEQFF.

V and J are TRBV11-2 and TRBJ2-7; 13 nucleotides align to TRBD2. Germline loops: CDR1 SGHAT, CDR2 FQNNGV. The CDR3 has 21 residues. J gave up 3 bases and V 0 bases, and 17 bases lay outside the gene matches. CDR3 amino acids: CASSLDWDSRRTSGSLYEQYF. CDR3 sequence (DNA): TGTGCCAGCAGCTTAGACTGGGACAGTAGGAGGACTAGCGGGAGTCTCTACGAGCAGTACTTC.

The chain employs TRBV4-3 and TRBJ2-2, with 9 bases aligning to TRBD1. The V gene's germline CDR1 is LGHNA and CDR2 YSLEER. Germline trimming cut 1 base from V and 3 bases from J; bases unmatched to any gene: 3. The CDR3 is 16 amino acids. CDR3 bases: TGCGCCAGCAGCCAAGGGGGGACAGGGTACACCGGGGAGCTGTTTTTT. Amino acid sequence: CASSQGGTGYTGELFF.

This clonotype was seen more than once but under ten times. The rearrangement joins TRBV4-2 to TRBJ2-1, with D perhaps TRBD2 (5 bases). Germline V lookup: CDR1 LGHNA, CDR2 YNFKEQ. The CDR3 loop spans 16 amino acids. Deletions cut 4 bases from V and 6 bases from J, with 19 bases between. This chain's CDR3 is CASSPHRWEPPNEQFF. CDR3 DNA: TGTGCCAGCAGCCCCCACCGCTGGGAGCCCCCCAATGAGCAGTTCTTC.

The CDR3 region has the DNA TGTGCCAGCAGCCAAGATGGTCTAGCGGGAGAGAGCGAGCAGTACTTC. Translating gives CASSQDGLAGESEQYF. V and J are TRBV3-1 and TRBJ2-7, with TRBD2 identical over 10 bases. The V and J ends lost 0 bases and 6 bases, in that order; junction bases with no gene match: 8. There are 16 residues in the CDR3. In germline, CDR1 is LGHDT, CDR2 YNNKEL (reference sequence).

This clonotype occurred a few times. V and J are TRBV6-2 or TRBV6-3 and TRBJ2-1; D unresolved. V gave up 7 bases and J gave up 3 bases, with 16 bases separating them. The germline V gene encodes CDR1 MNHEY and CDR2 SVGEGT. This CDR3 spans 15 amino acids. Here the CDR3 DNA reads TGTGCCAGCAACCCAGGTGGGATTTACTACAATGAGCAGTTCTTC. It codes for CASNPGGIYYNEQFF.

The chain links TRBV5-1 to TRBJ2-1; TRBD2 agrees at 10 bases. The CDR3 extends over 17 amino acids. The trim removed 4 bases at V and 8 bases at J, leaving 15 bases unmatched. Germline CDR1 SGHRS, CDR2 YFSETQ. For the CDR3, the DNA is TGCGCCAGCAGCCCTCGGGAAGCGGGAGGGTACAGGGATGAGCAGTTCTTC. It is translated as CASSPREAGGYRDEQFF.

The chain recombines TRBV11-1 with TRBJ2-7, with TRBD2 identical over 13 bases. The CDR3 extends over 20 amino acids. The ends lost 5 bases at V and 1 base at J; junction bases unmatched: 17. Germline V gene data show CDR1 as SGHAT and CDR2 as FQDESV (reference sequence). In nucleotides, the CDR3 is TGTGCCAGCAGCGGCCGGGACAGCTCCGGGACTAGCGGGGCTTCCTACGAGCAGTACTTC. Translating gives CASSGRDSSGTSGASYEQYF.

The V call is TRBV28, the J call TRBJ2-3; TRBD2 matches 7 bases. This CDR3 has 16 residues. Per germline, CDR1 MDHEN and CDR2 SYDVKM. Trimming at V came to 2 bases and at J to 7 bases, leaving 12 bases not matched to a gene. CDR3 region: CASSLERGGSGYTQYF. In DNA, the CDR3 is TGTGCCAGCAGTTTAGAGAGGGGAGGGTCTGGCTATACGCAGTATTTT.